The clone carrying this TCR beta chain was detected only once. The sample belongs to a study of blood T cell repertoires in COVID-19. The authors' processing: It was from reference gene primer amplification that nucleated cell counts were estimated. TCRdb's table, derived via immunoSEQ multiplex PCR, lists solely in-frame clones and lacks some. That table supplies the V and J calls and clone size; D and trimming were determined from the DNA. The sample lists 350,000 to 450,000 clones, 90% to 95% occurring once. Study members were between about 18 and 95 years old and lived in 24 US regions. It was within 2 weeks before study entry that exposed participants met a COVID-19 case. Germline CDR1 is SGHTA and CDR2 is FQGTGA. This CDR3 region has 14 residues. Trimming cost V 6 bases and J 4 bases; bases outside gene matches: 5.

The source is a woman aged 40 to 50 who had been exposed to COVID-19. The gene calls are TRBV7-3 and TRBJ2-2; 7 positions agree with TRBD1. The sample comprised PBMCs or T cells enriched from blood (not recorded which). The CDR3 here is CASRQPGGTGELFF. The CDR3 DNA reads TGTGCCAGCAGGCAACCAGGGGGCACCGGGGAGCTGTTTTTT. Variable domain in full (rest from reference TRBV7-3 and TRBJ2-2): GAGVSQTPSNKVTEKGKYVELRCDPISGHTALYWYRQSLGQGPEFLIYFQGTGAADDSGLPNDRFFAVRPEGSVSTLKIQRTERGDSAVYLCASRQPGGTGELFFGEGSRLTVL.